This TCR beta chain was observed in a study of cytomegalovirus exposure and HLA in healthy donors. Method: immunoSEQ multiplex PCR; TCRdb's copy keeps in-frame clones and lacks some. The table records 150,000 to 200,000 clones, 84% of them present only once. The V and J ends lost 6 bases and 5 bases, in that order; junction bases with no gene match: 12. Germline CDR1 and CDR2: SNHLY and FYNNEI. The CDR3 loop spans 15 amino acids. The sequenced sample consisted of PBMCs. The receptor's source is a woman aged 25-40 years in good health and CMV-seropositive. V usage is TRBV2 and J usage is TRBJ2-7; 8 bases fit TRBD1. As DNA, the CDR3 is TGTGCCAGCAGCCCTCAGGGACAGGAGGGCCACGAGCAGTACTTC. Encoded protein: CASSPQGQEGHEQYF.